The 15 T cell receptor beta chains reported below all come from one sample, sequenced in a study of CD8 T cells in ankylosing spondylitis. TCRdb called the 5' RACE reads again in MiXCR, with one record for every CDR3 protein. The sample lists under 200,000 distinct CDR3 sequences, around 10% occurring once. Sequencing was done on a sample of blood, either unsorted or a sorted T cell fraction (not recorded which). The receptor set was obtained from a male donor with ankylosing spondylitis or in good health (not recorded which).

This clonotype was observed at least ten times. This chain links TRBV20-1 with TRBJ1-2, with 7 bases lining up with TRBD1. The CDR3 sequence is 12 residues long. Losses at the gene ends were 7 bases for V and 4 bases for J; bases not matched to a gene: 6. CDR1 is DFQATT and CDR2 is SNEGSKA in the germline V gene (reference sequence). In nucleotides, the CDR3 is TGCAGTGGACAGGGAGGGGGCTATGGCTACACCTTC. It specifies CSGQGGGYGYTF.

There are many counts of this clonotype. The J gene is TRBJ1-1, the V gene TRBV29-1, with a weak D call TRBD1 (6 bases). The CDR3 loop spans 14 amino acids. V was shortened by 4 bases and J by 0 bases, with 12 bases between the two germline ends. Germline V gives CDR1 SQVTM, CDR2 ANQGSEA. Here the CDR3 reads CSVGGAAMNTEAFF. CDR3 DNA sequence: TGCAGCGTTGGGGGGGCGGCTATGAACACTGAAGCTTTCTTT.

In this sample, this clonotype turned up once. This chain uses TRBV28 with TRBJ1-1; TRBD1 matches 8 bases. Germline CDR1 and CDR2: MDHEN and SYDVKM. CDR3 length: 16 amino acids. V lost 3 bases and J lost 2; bases outside the gene matches: 8. The DNA for the CDR3 is TGTGCCAGCAGTTTGGGATTTGACAGGGGTAACACTGAAGCTTTCTTT. It yields the protein CASSLGFDRGNTEAFF.

This clonotype was counted a few times. V usage is TRBV11-2 and J usage is TRBJ2-3, with 8 bases identical to TRBD1. The CDR3 loop spans 17 amino acids. Germline values: CDR1 SGHAT, CDR2 FQNNGV. J was trimmed by 4 bases and V by 3 bases; bases with no gene match: 12. CDR3 DNA sequence: TGTGCCAGCAGCTTTTCTTCAGGGGGCGTGTTCCCAGATACGCAGTATTTT. As protein: CASSFSSGGVFPDTQYF.

Many counts were recorded for this clonotype. V gene TRBV4-3 combines with J gene TRBJ2-3; possible D gene TRBD1, 6 bases. The CDR3 runs to 17 residues. Germline V gene data show CDR1 as LGHNA and CDR2 as YSLEER. V dropped 0 bases and J dropped 4 bases, with 17 bases sitting between them. CDR3 protein: CASSQEWGQRGSDTQYF. In DNA form, the CDR3 reads TGCGCCAGCAGCCAAGAATGGGGGCAGAGGGGTTCAGATACGCAGTATTTT.

This clonotype was detected a few times. This chain connects TRBV6-5 to TRBJ1-3; D is ambiguous. The CDR3 is 17 amino acids. Germline CDR1 reads MNHEY; CDR2 reads SVGAGI. Deletions cut 2 bases from V and 8 bases from J, with 22 bases between. This CDR3 reads CASSYPPLSSLVDTIYF. The CDR3 nucleotides read TGTGCCAGCAGTTACCCTCCTCTCAGTAGTCTTGTGGACACCATATATTTT.

This clonotype was counted many times. The chain has TRBV10-2 and TRBJ1-2; D is uncertain. The germline gives CDR1 WSHSY, CDR2 SAAADI. V was shortened by 10 bases and J by 8 bases, with 23 bases between the two germline ends. The CDR3 totals 14 residues. CDR3 coding DNA: TGCGCCACCTTTGACGACATTTCTTGGGAAGGCTACACCTTC. Encoded protein: CATFDDISWEGYTF.

The chain is built from TRBV19 and TRBJ2-1; possibly TRBD1 or TRBD2 for D (5 bases each). Germline CDR1 LNHDA, CDR2 SQIVND (reference sequence). With 5 bases removed from V and 4 bases from J, the gap between germline ends came to 12 bases. The CDR3 has 14 amino acids. The CDR3: CASSLRDGYNEQFF. In nucleotides, the CDR3 is TGTGCCAGTAGTCTCCGGGACGGTTACAATGAGCAGTTCTTC.

This clonotype was seen more than once but under ten times. This chain links TRBV5-1 with TRBJ2-7, with unresolved D. The CDR3 runs to 14 residues. Between the trimmed V and J ends, which lost 0 bases and 0 bases, there was a span of 7 bases. Per germline, CDR1 SGHRS and CDR2 YFSETQ. This chain's CDR3 is CASSLGPISYEQYF. CDR3 sequence (DNA): TGCGCCAGCAGCTTGGGCCCTATCTCCTACGAGCAGTACTTC.

In regard to this clonotype: A junction end diverges from the germline sequence, so it may reflect a read error. The CDR3 loop is CVSSVNTEAFF. The CDR3 nucleotides read TGTGTCAGCAGCGTTAACACTGAAGCTTTCTTT. The rearrangement joins TRBV2 to TRBJ1-1; D remains unclear. CDR1 is SNHLY and CDR2 is FYNNEI in the germline V gene. The CDR3 is 11 residues long.

This clonotype was seen repeatedly, ten times or more. The chain joins TRBV7-2 to TRBJ2-7; 11 bases align to TRBD2. After removal of 1 base from V and 2 bases from J, the junction contained 1 base not matched to a gene. The germline CDR1 and CDR2 sequences are SGHTA and FQGNSA. The CDR3 has 15 amino acids. The CDR3 coding sequence is TGTGCCAGCAGCTTAGTAGCGGGGGGGACCTACGAGCAGTACTTC. It is translated as CASSLVAGGTYEQYF.

The table lists this clonotype with many counts. V gene TRBV29-1 combines with J gene TRBJ2-3; 9 nucleotides match TRBD2. CDR3 size: 16 residues. With V trimmed by 2 bases and J by 4 bases, 10 bases remained unmatched. Looked up from germline, CDR1 is SQVTM and CDR2 is ANQGSEA. The chain's CDR3 is CSVEFAGAGGSDTQYF. DNA of the CDR3: TGCAGCGTTGAATTTGCTGGTGCGGGGGGGTCAGATACGCAGTATTTT.

This clonotype was seen ten or more times. The chain combines TRBV4-1 with TRBJ2-5; D gene unclear. CDR1 and CDR2 (germline): MGHRA, YSYEKL. This CDR3 has 15 amino acids. The germline V and J ends were trimmed by 4 bases and 5 bases, with 17 bases remaining between them. CDR3 region: CASSPLGLSAETQYF. CDR3 in DNA: TGCGCCAGCAGCCCTCTGGGATTGTCGGCGGAGACCCAGTACTTC.

Many counts were recorded for this clonotype. The gene calls are TRBV12-3 or TRBV12-4 and TRBJ1-1; 11 bases match TRBD1. This CDR3 comprises 17 residues. V trimming: 6 bases; J trimming: 3 bases; junction bases outside the gene matches: 12. CDR3: CASSTPGQGDLDTEAFF. CDR3 DNA: TGTGCCAGCAGCACACCGGGACAGGGGGATTTGGACACTGAAGCTTTCTTT.

At least ten counts were recorded for this clonotype. The chain uses TRBV12-3 or TRBV12-4 and TRBJ2-7; D remains ambiguous. Between the trimmed V and J ends, which lost 5 bases and 1 base, there was a span of 12 bases. The CDR3 runs to 14 residues. CDR3 region: CASSLDLQSYEQYF. DNA for the CDR3: TGTGCCAGCAGTCTCGACCTCCAATCCTACGAGCAGTACTTC.